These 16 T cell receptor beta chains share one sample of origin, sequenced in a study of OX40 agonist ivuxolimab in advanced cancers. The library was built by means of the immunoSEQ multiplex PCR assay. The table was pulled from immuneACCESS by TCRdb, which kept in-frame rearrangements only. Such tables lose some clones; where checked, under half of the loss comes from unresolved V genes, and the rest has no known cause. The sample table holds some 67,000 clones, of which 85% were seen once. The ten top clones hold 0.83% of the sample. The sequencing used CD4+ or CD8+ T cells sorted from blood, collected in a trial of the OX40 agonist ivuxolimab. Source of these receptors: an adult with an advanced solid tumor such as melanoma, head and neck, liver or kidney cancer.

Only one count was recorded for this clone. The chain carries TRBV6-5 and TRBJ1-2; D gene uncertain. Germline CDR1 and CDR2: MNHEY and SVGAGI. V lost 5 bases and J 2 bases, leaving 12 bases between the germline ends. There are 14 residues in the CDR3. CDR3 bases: TGTGCCAGCAGTACGACTGGGTCAAACTATGGCTACACCTTC. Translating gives CASSTTGSNYGYTF.

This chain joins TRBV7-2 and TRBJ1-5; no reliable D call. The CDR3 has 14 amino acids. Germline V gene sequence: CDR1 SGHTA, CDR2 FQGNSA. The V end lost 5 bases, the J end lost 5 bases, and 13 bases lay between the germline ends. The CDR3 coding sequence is TGTGCCAGCAGCCAAACAAACGGGGATCAGCCCCAGCATTTT. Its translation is CASSQTNGDQPQHF.

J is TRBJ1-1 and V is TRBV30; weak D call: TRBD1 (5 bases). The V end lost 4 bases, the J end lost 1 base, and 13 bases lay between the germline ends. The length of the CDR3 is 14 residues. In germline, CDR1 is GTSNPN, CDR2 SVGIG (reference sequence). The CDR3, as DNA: TGTGCCTGGACCGACAGCCCTTGGAACACTGAAGCTTTCTTT. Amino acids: CAWTDSPWNTEAFF.

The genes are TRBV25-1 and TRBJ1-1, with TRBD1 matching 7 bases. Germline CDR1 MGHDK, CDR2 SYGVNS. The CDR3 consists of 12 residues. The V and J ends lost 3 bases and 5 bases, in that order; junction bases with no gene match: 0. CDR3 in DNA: TGTGCCAGCAGTGACAGGGGGACTGAAGCTTTCTTT. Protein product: CASSDRGTEAFF.

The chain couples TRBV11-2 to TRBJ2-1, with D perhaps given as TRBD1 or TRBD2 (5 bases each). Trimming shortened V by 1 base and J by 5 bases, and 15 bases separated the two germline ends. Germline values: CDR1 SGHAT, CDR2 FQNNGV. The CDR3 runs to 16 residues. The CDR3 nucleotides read TGTGCCAGCAGCTTAGGAATTCGGGAAGGGGACAATGAGCAGTTCTTC. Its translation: CASSLGIREGDNEQFF.

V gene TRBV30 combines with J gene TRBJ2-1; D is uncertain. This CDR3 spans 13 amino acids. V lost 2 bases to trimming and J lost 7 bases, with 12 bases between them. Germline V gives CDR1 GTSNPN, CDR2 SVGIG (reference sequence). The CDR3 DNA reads TGTGCCTGGAGTCGGTTTAGTTGGAATGAGCAGTTCTTC. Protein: CAWSRFSWNEQFF.

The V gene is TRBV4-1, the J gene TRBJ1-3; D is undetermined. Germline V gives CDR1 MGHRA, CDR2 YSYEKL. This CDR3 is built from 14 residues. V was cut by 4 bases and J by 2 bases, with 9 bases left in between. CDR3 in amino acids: CASSPQKAGNTIYF. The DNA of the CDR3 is TGCGCCAGCAGCCCCCAAAAGGCTGGAAACACCATATATTTT.

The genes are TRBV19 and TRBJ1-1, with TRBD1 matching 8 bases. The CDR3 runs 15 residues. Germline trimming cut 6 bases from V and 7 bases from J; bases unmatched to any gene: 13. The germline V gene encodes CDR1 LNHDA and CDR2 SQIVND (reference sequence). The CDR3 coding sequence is TGTGCCAGTAGCCGCGTCGGGACAGGTCCATTTGAAGCTTTCTTT. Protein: CASSRVGTGPFEAFF.

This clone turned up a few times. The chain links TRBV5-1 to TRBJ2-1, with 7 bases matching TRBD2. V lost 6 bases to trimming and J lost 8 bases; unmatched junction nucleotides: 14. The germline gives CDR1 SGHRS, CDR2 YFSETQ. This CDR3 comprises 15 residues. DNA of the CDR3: TGCGCCAGCAAGCAGGGAACTAGCGCAAATTATGAGCAGTTCTTC. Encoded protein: CASKQGTSANYEQFF.

The CDR3 loop is CASSEGATGFYGYTF. The CDR3 DNA is TGCGCCAGCAGCGAGGGAGCGACAGGCTTCTATGGCTACACCTTC. The chain employs TRBV5-1 and TRBJ1-2; TRBD1 might be the D (6 bases). The CDR3 extends over 15 amino acids. Germline V CDR1 and CDR2: SGHRS, YFSETQ. V lost 4 bases and J 4 bases, leaving 17 bases between the germline ends.

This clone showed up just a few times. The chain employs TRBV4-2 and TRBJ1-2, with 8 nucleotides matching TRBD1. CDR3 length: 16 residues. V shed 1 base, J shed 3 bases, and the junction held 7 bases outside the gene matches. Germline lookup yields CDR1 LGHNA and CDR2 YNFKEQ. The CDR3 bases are TGTGCCAGCAGCCAAGTAATCAGGGGGCGCGACTATGGCTACACCTTC. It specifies CASSQVIRGRDYGYTF.

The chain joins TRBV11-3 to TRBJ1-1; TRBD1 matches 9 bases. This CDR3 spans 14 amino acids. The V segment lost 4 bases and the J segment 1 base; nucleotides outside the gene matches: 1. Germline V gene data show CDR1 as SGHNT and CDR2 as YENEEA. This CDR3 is CASSWGQGNTEAFF. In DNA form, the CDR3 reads TGTGCCAGCAGCTGGGGACAGGGGAACACTGAAGCTTTCTTT.

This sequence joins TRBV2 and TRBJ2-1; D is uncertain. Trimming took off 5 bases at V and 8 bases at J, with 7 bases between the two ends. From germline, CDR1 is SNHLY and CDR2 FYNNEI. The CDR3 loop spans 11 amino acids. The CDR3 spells CASSPRDEQFF. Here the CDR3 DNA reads TGTGCCAGCAGTCCCCGGGATGAGCAGTTCTTC. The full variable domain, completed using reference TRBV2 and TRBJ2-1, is EPEVTQTPSHQVTQMGQEVILRCVPISNHLYFYWYRQILGQKVEFLVSFYNNEISEKSEIFDDQFSVERPDGSNFTLKIRSTKLEDSAMYFCASSPRDEQFFGPGTRLTVL.

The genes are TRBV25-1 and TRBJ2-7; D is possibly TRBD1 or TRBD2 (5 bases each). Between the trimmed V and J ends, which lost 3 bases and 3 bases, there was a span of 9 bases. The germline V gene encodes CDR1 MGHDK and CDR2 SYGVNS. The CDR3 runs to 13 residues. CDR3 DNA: TGTGCCAGCAGTGATCCAGGGAGCTACGAGCAGTACTTC. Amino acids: CASSDPGSYEQYF.

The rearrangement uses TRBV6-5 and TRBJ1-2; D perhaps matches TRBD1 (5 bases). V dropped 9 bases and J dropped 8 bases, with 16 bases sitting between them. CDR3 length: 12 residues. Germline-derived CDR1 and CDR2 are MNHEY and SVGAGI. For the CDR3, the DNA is TGTGCCAGTTATATTGGGGGTGAGGGCTACACCTTC. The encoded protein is CASYIGGEGYTF.

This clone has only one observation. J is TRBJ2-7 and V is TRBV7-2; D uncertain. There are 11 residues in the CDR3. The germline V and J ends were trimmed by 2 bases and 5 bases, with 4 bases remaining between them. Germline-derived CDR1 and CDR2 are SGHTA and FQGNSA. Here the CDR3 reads CASSLFNEQYF. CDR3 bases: TGTGCCAGCAGCTTATTCAACGAGCAGTACTTC.